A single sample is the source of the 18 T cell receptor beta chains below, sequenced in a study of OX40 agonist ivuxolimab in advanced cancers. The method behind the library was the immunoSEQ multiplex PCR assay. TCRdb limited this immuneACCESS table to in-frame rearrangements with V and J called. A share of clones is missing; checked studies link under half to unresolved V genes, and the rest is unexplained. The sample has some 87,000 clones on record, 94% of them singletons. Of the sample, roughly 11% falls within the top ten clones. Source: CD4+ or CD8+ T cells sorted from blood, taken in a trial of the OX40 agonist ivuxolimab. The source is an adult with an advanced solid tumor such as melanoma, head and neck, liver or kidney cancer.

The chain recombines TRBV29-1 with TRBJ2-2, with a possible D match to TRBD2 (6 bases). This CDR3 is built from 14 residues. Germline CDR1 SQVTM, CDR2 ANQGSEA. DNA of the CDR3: TGCACCGCTGAGGAGGGCAGCAACACCGGGGAGCTGTTTTTT. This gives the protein CTAEEGSNTGELFF.

CDR3 sequence (DNA): TGTGCCAGCAGCTTAGATGGCGGGGGGAACACTGAAGCTTTCTTT. Translating gives CASSLDGGGNTEAFF. V usage is TRBV7-9 and J usage is TRBJ1-1; the D gene is possibly TRBD1 (5 bases). The germline gives CDR1 SEHNR, CDR2 FQNEAQ (reference sequence). The CDR3 has 15 amino acids. Trimming took off 1 base at V and 1 base at J, with 10 bases between the two ends.

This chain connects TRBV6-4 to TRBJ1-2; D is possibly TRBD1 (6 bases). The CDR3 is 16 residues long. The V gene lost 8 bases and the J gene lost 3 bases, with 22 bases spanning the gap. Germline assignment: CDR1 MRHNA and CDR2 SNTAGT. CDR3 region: CASHTRTGTHYYGYTF. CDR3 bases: TGTGCCAGCCATACCAGAACCGGGACACATTACTATGGCTACACCTTC.

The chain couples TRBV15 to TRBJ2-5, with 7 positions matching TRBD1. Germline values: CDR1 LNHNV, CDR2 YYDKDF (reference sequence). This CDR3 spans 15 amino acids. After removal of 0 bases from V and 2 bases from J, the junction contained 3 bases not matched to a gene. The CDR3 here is CATSREGTDQETQYF. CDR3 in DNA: TGTGCCACCAGCAGAGAGGGGACAGATCAAGAGACCCAGTACTTC.

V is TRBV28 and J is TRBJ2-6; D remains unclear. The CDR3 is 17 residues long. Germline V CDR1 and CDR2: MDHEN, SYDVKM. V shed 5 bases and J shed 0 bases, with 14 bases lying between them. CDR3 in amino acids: CASSMEERLSGANVLTF. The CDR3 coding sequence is TGTGCCAGCAGTATGGAAGAGAGACTCTCTGGGGCCAACGTCCTGACTTTC.

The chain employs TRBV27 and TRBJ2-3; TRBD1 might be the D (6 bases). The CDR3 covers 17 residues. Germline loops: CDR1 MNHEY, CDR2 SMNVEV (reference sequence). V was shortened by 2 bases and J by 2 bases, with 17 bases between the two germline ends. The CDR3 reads CASSLLLRTEFTDTQYF. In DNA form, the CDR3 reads TGTGCCAGCAGTTTACTCCTTCGGACAGAGTTCACAGATACGCAGTATTTT.

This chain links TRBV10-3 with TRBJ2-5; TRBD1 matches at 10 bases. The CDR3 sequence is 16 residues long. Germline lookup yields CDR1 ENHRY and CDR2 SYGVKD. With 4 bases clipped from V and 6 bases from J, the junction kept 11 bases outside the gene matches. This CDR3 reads CAISATGTGDAKTQYF. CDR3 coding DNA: TGTGCCATCAGTGCCACCGGGACAGGGGACGCAAAGACCCAGTACTTC.

The CDR3 sequence is CASSATGVNTEAFF. The CDR3 coding sequence is TGTGCCAGCAGCGCGACAGGGGTGAACACTGAAGCTTTCTTT. V is TRBV6-5 and J is TRBJ1-1; TRBD1 matches at 8 bases. CDR1 and CDR2 from the germline V gene are MNHEY and SVGAGI. Germline trimming cut 6 bases from V and 0 bases from J; bases unmatched to any gene: 3. The CDR3 is made up of 14 amino acids.

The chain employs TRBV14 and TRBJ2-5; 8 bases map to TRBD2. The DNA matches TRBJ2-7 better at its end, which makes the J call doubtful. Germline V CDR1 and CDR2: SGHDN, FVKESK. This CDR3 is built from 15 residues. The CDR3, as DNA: TGTGCCAGCAGCCCGCGGGAGGCGATCCCCTACGAGCAGTACTTC. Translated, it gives CASSPREAIPYEQYF.

The chain's CDR3 is CASRGLNYGYTF. The CDR3, as DNA: TGTGCCAGCAGGGGTCTAAACTATGGCTACACCTTC. The chain is built from TRBV27 and TRBJ1-2, with D unclear. The V gene's germline CDR1 is MNHEY and CDR2 SMNVEV (reference sequence). The CDR3 sequence is 12 residues long. V lost 6 bases to trimming and J lost 2 bases, with 7 bases between them.

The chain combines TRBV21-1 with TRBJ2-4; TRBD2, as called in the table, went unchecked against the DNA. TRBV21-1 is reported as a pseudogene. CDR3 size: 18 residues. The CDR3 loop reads CASSKGGLAGGRKNIQYF. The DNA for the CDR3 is TGTGCCAGCAGCAAAGGTGGGCTAGCGGGAGGGCGAAAAAACATTCAGTACTTC.

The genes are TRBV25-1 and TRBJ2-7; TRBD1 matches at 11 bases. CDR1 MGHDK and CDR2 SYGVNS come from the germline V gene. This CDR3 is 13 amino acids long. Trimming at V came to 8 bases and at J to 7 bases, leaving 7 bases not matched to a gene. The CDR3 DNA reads TGTGCCAGCGCCGGACAGGGGGCAAGGGAGCAGTACTTC. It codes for CASAGQGAREQYF.

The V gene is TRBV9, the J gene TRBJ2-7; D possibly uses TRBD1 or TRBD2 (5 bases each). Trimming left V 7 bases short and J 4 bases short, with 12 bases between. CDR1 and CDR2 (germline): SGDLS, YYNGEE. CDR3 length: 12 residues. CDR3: CASSGDGYEQYF. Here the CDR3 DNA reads TGTGCCAGCTCTGGGGACGGGTACGAGCAGTACTTC.

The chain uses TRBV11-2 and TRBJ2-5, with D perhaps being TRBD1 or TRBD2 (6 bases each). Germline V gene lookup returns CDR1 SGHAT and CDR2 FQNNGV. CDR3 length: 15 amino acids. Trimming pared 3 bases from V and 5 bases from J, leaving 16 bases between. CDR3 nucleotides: TGTGCCAGCAGCTTCACCAAGGGGGGTGGGGAGACCCAGTACTTC. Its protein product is CASSFTKGGGETQYF.

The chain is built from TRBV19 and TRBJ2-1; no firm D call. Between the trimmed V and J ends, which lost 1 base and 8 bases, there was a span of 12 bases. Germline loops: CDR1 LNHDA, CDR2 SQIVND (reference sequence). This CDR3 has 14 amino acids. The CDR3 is CASSIVLRSDEQFF. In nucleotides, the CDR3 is TGTGCCAGTAGTATAGTATTGAGGTCGGATGAGCAGTTCTTC.

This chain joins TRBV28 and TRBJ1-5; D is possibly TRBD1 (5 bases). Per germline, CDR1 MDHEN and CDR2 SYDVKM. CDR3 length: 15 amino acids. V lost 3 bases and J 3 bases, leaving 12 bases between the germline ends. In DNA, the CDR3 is TGTGCCAGCAGTTTGTTCCGGGACCACAATCAGCCCCAGCATTTT. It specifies CASSLFRDHNQPQHF.

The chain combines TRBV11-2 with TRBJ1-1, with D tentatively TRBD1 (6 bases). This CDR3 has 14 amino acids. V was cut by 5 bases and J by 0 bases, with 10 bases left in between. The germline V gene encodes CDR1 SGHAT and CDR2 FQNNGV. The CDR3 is CASSADSLNTEAFF. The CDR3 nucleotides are TGTGCCAGCAGCGCGGACAGCTTGAACACTGAAGCTTTCTTT.

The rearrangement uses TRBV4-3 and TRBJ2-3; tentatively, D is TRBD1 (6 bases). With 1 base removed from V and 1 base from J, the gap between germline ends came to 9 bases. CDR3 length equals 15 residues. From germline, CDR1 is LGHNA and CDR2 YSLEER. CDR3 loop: CASSQGTDGTDTQYF. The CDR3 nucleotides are TGCGCCAGCAGCCAAGGGACAGACGGCACAGATACGCAGTATTTT.